A selection of T cell receptor beta chains follows, all from one sample in a study of T cell repertoires in cytomegalovirus infection. Their cognate antigens are unknown. A single record per CDR3 protein comes from TCRdb applying MiXCR to the reads. This sample has 450,000 to 600,000 distinct CDR3 sequences, with 25% to 35% found just once. The input for sequencing was cultured PBMCs, taken from culture after CMV antigen stimulation. The receptors shown here come from a human donor in good health (CMV status not recorded). Some clones in this sample may be carry-over from other donors' samples. CDR3s include the opening cysteine and the closing phenylalanine or tryptophan. The D gene is left open where the match is weak. Rows give clone size only sometimes, using once, few, many, or a class for an expanded clone.

>NA|TRBJ2-5|many|TRBV7-8
CASSLARLGQETQYF
TGTGCCAGCAGCTTAGCCAGGCTAGGCCAAGAGACCCAGTACTTC
>NA|TRBJ2-3|many|TRBV7-2
CASSLGSLALAASTDTQYF
TGTGCCAGCAGCTTAGGCTCTCTGGCCTTGGCGGCTAGCACAGATACGCAGTATTTT
>NA|TRBJ1-1|few|TRBV12-3/TRBV12-4
CASSPYGRANTEAFF
TGTGCCAGCAGCCCCTACGGACGGGCGAACACTGAAGCTTTCTTT
>TRBD2|TRBJ2-2|once|TRBV11-3
CASSFDQWLAGGPWTGELFF
TGTGCCAGCAGCTTCGACCAATGGCTAGCGGGAGGGCCATGGACCGGGGAGCTGTTTTTT
>NA|TRBJ2-3|NA|TRBV28
CASSAGVAQYF
TGTGCCAGCAGTGCCGGGGTGGCGCAGTATTTT
>TRBD2|TRBJ2-5|NA|TRBV19
CASRTSGSGETQYF
TGTGCCAGTCGCACTAGCGGGAGCGGAGAGACCCAGTACTTC
>NA|TRBJ1-1|NA|TRBV20-1
CSAKNDRAEGVFF
TGCAGTGCTAAAAACGATCGGGCTGAGGGGGTTTTCTTT
>TRBD1|TRBJ2-7|NA|TRBV6-1
CASSSGTADYEQYF
TGTGCCAGCAGCTCCGGGACAGCGGACTACGAGCAGTACTTC
>NA|TRBJ2-1|many|TRBV11-3
CASSREVPPEQFF
TGTGCCAGCTCCCGAGAGGTTCCTCCGGAGCAGTTCTTC
>NA|TRBJ2-2|few|TRBV28
CASGQQDTGELFF
TGTGCCAGTGGACAGCAAGACACCGGGGAGCTGTTTTTT
>TRBD2|TRBJ2-5|few|TRBV9
CASSVGLAEETQYF
TGTGCCAGCAGCGTCGGACTAGCGGAAGAGACCCAGTACTTC
>NA|TRBJ2-5|NA|TRBV9
CASSVGGSTQETQYF
TGTGCCAGCAGCGTAGGTGGGAGCACGCAAGAGACCCAGTACTTC
>TRBD2|TRBJ2-1|few|TRBV12-3/TRBV12-4
CASNLAGVYNEQFF
TGTGCCAGCAACTTAGCGGGAGTTTACAATGAGCAGTTCTTC
>TRBD1|TRBJ2-3|few|TRBV4-1
CASSQYYTGASTDTQYF
TGCGCCAGCAGCCAGTACTACACAGGGGCTAGCACAGATACGCAGTATTTT
>NA|TRBJ2-3|NA|TRBV12-3/TRBV12-4
CASSAGISAVTDTQYF
TGTGCCAGCAGCGCGGGTATTAGCGCAGTCACAGATACGCAGTATTTT
>NA|TRBJ2-1|NA|TRBV20-1
CSARGDGRNNEQFF
TGCAGTGCTAGGGGGGACGGTAGGAACAATGAGCAGTTCTTC
>NA|TRBJ1-2|many|TRBV7-2
CASSSYRGANYGYTF
TGTGCCAGCAGCTCCTACCGGGGAGCTAACTATGGCTACACCTTC
>NA|TRBJ1-2|NA|TRBV2
CASTKRGSYTF
TGTGCCAGCACCAAACGGGGGAGCTACACCTTC
>TRBD1|TRBJ1-2|NA|TRBV28
CASSPVNRGGYTF
TGTGCCAGCAGTCCAGTAAACAGGGGTGGCTACACCTTC
>NA|TRBJ1-1|NA|TRBV29-1
CSVGGLNTEAFF
TGCAGCGTAGGGGGGTTGAACACTGAAGCTTTCTTT
>NA|TRBJ2-1|NA|TRBV5-1
CASSPGPDLYNEQFF
TGCGCCAGCAGCCCAGGACCGGACCTCTACAATGAGCAGTTCTTC
>TRBD2|TRBJ2-1|NA|TRBV12-3/TRBV12-4
CASSPTGAGVGSYNEQFF
TGTGCCAGCAGTCCTACCGGGGCGGGAGTGGGTTCCTACAATGAGCAGTTCTTC
>TRBD2|TRBJ2-2|few|TRBV28
CASSSISPLRIAGGTGELFF
TGTGCCAGCAGTTCCATTAGCCCCCTTCGGATAGCGGGAGGAACCGGGGAGCTGTTTTTT